Listed here are 8 T cell receptor beta chains from one sample, sequenced in a study of T cell repertoires in cytomegalovirus infection. TCRdb independently ran MiXCR on the reads; one entry per CDR3 protein. The table has 200,000 or so distinct CDR3 sequences, 28% seen once. Sample: PBMCs. All receptors come from a human donor in good health (CMV status not recorded). Some clones in this sample may be carry-over from other donors' samples.

J is TRBJ2-2 and V is TRBV5-1; D gene ambiguous. Germline-derived CDR1 and CDR2 are SGHRS and YFSETQ. CDR3 size: 14 residues. V lost 2 bases to trimming and J lost 3 bases, with 8 bases between them. The CDR3 DNA follows: TGCGCCAGCAGCTTAATCCCGGACACCGGGGAGCTGTTTTTT. As protein: CASSLIPDTGELFF.

This clonotype was seen many times. This chain uses TRBV5-6 with TRBJ2-1; D perhaps matches TRBD1 (6 bases). This CDR3 spans 17 amino acids. The germline V and J ends were trimmed by 1 base and 0 bases, with 14 bases remaining between them. Germline CDR1 and CDR2: SGHDT and YYEEEE. The CDR3: CASSLFRDTDSYNEQFF. CDR3 DNA: TGTGCCAGCAGCTTGTTCCGGGACACCGACTCCTACAATGAGCAGTTCTTC.

The chain carries TRBV4-1 and TRBJ2-7; the match to TRBD1 covers 9 bases. The CDR3 loop spans 14 amino acids. Germline lookup yields CDR1 MGHRA and CDR2 YSYEKL. The J segment lost 6 bases and the V segment lost 3 bases, leaving 6 bases of the junction unmatched. The CDR3 reads CASSHPGQGGEQYF. The CDR3 DNA is TGCGCCAGCAGCCACCCGGGACAGGGCGGCGAGCAGTACTTC.

V gene TRBV5-5 combines with J gene TRBJ2-1; D is possibly TRBD2 (6 bases). V was pared by 4 bases and J by 3 bases, with 11 bases between. CDR1 is SGHKS, CDR2 YYEKEE, per germline (reference sequence). The CDR3 is 14 residues long. CDR3 sequence: CASSLTGVYNEQFF. CDR3 in DNA: TGTGCCAGCAGCCTTACGGGGGTCTACAATGAGCAGTTCTTC.

The gene calls are TRBV10-3 and TRBJ2-5; 7 positions agree with TRBD2. Germline assignment: CDR1 ENHRY and CDR2 SYGVKD. After removal of 2 bases from V and 3 bases from J, the junction contained 0 bases not matched to a gene. The length of the CDR3 is 13 residues. Written as DNA, the CDR3 is TGTGCCATCAGTGAGGGACTAGAAGAGACCCAGTACTTC. Residues: CAISEGLEETQYF.

This chain joins TRBV28 and TRBJ1-2; TRBD1 is a possible D gene (5 bases). The V end was cut by 7 bases, the J end by 4 bases, with 19 bases between. Germline V lookup: CDR1 MDHEN, CDR2 SYDVKM. The CDR3 loop spans 15 amino acids. The chain's CDR3 is CASIPLRGEGYGYTF. The CDR3, as DNA: TGTGCCAGCATCCCCCTAAGGGGAGAGGGCTATGGCTACACCTTC.

The gene calls are TRBV11-2 and TRBJ2-7; TRBD2 matches 10 bases. Germline V gene sequence: CDR1 SGHAT, CDR2 FQNNGV. The CDR3 has 15 amino acids. J lost 7 bases, V lost 5 bases, and 11 bases had no gene match. As DNA, the CDR3 is TGTGCCAGCAGCGTTAGCGGGGGGCCACATGGGGAGCAGTACTTC. Amino acids: CASSVSGGPHGEQYF.

This clonotype was observed a handful of times. This chain joins TRBV20-1 and TRBJ2-5; TRBD1 is a possible D gene (6 bases). CDR3 length: 14 amino acids. The V gene's germline CDR1 is DFQATT and CDR2 SNEGSKA (reference sequence). The V end was cut by 5 bases, the J end by 2 bases, with 15 bases between. CDR3 residues: CSAGDIRDQETQYF. For the CDR3, the DNA is TGCAGTGCTGGGGACATAAGAGATCAAGAGACCCAGTACTTC.